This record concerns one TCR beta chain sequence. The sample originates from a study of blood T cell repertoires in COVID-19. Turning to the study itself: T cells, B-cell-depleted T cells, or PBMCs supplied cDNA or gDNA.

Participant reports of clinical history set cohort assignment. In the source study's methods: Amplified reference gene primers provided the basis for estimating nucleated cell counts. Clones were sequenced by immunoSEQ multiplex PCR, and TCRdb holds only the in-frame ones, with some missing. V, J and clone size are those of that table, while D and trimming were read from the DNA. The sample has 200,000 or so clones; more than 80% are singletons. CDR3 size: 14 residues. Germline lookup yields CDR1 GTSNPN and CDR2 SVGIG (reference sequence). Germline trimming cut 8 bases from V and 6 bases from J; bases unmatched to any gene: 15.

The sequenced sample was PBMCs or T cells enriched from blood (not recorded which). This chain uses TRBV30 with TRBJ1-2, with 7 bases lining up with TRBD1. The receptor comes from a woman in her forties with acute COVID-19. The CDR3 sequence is CARSWGDSLHGYTF. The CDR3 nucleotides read TGTGCCCGCTCATGGGGGGACAGTCTACATGGCTACACCTTC.